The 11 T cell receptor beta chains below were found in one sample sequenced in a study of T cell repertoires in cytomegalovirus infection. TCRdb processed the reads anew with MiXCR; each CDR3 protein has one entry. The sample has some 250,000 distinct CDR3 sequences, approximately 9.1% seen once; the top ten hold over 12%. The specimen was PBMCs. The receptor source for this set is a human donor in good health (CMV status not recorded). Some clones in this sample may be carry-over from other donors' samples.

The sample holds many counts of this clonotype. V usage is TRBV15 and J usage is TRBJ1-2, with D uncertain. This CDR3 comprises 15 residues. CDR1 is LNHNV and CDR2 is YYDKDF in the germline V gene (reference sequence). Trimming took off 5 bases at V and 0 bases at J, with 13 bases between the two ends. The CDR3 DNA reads TGTGCCACCAGCGGCTCCGGGCCCGCTAACTATGGCTACACCTTC. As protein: CATSGSGPANYGYTF.

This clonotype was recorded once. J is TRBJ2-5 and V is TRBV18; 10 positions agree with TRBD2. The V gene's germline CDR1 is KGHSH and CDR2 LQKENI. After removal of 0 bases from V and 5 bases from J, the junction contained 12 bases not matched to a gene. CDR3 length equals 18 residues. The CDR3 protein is CASSPPRSGRAEGETQYF. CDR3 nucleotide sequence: TGTGCCAGCTCACCACCCCGGAGCGGGAGGGCCGAAGGGGAGACCCAGTACTTC.

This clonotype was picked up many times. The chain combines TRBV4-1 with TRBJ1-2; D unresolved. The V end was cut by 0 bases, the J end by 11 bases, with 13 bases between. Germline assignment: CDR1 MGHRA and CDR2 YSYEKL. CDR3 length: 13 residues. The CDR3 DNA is TGCGCCAGCAGCCAAGATCTTTCGGTTTGGTACACCTTC. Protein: CASSQDLSVWYTF.

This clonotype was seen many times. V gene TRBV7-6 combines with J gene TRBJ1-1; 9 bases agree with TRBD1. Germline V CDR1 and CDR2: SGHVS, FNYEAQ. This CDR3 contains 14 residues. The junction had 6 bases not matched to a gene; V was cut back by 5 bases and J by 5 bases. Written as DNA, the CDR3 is TGTGCCAGCAGCCCCATGACAGGGGGAACTGAAGCTTTCTTT. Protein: CASSPMTGGTEAFF.

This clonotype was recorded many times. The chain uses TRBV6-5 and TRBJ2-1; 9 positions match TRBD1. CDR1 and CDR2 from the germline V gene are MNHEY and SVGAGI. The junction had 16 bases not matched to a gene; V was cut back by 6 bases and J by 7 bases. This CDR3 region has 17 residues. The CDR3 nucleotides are TGTGCCAGCAGCCTACGTCCCCCGGGACAGGGAAAGAATGAGCAGTTCTTC. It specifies CASSLRPPGQGKNEQFF.

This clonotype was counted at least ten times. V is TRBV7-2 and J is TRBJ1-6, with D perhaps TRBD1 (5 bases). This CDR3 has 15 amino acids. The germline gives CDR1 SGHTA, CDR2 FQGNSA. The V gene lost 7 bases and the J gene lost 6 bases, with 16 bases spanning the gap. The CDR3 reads CASTPRGGSNSPLHF. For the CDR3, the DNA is TGTGCCAGCACCCCCCGGGGGGGGTCTAATTCACCCCTCCACTTT.

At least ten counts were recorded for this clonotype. As DNA, the CDR3 is TGTGCCAGCAGTCCCCCCGGGGGAATGGGATCACCCCTCCACTTT. This sequence encodes CASSPPGGMGSPLHF. The rearrangement uses TRBV28 and TRBJ1-6; D perhaps matches TRBD1 (5 bases). Germline V lookup: CDR1 MDHEN, CDR2 SYDVKM. The length of the CDR3 is 15 residues. With 5 bases removed from V and 10 bases from J, the gap between germline ends came to 18 bases.

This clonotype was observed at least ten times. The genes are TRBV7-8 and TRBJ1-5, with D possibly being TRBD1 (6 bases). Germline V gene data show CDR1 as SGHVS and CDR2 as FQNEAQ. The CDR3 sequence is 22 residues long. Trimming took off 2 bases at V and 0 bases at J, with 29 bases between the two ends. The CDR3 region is CASSLRTSLSTGISPSNQPQHF. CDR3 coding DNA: TGTGCCAGCAGCTTAAGAACCTCCTTATCGACAGGAATAAGCCCTAGCAATCAGCCCCAGCATTTT.

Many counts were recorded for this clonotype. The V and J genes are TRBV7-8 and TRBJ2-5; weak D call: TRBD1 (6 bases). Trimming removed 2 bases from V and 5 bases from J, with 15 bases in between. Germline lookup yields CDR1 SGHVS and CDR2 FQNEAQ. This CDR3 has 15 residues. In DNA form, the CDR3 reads TGTGCCAGCAGCTTAATGGGGGCGTACTATGAGACCCAGTACTTC. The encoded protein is CASSLMGAYYETQYF.

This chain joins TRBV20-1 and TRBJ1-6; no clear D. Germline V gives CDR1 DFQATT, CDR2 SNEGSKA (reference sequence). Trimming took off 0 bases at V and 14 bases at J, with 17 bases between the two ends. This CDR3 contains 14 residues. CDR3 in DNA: TGCAGTGCTAGAGATCGGCCCTCTTCACTGGCCCTCCACTTT. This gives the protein CSARDRPSSLALHF.

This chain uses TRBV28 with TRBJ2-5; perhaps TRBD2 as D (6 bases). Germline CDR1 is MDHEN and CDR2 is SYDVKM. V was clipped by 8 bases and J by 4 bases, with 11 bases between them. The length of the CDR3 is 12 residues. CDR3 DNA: TGTGCCAGCCAGGGAGGTCGAGAGACCCAGTACTTC. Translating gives CASQGGRETQYF.